Reported below is one T cell receptor (beta chain). These data come from a study of blood T cell repertoires in COVID-19. In the study's own analysis: From reference gene primer amplification, estimates of nucleated cell counts were derived. Sequenced by immunoSEQ multiplex PCR; TCRdb stores in-frame clones only, minus some. For V, J and clone size, that table is used; D and trimming come from the DNA. In the table there are roughly 250,000 clones, 88% of which are singletons. This CDR3 region has 13 residues. Per germline, CDR1 SQVTM and CDR2 ANQGSEA. Trimming cost V 7 bases and J 3 bases, with 12 bases left between them.

The sequence came from a woman aged 35 to 49 who had recovered from COVID-19. The J gene is TRBJ1-4, the V gene TRBV29-1; D possibly corresponds to TRBD1 (5 bases). Source material: peripheral blood. CDR3 in amino acids: CSAGGSANEKLFF. The CDR3 nucleotides are TGCAGCGCCGGGGGTTCGGCTAATGAAAAACTGTTTTTT. The full variable domain, its missing parts supplied by reference TRBV29-1 and TRBJ1-4, is SAVISQKPSRDICQRGTSLTIQCQVDSQVTMMFWYRQQPGQSLTLIATANQGSEATYESGFVIDKFPISRPNLTFSTLTVSNMSPEDSSIYLCSAGGSANEKLFFGSGTQLSVL.